This T cell receptor beta chain was sequenced in a study of cytomegalovirus exposure and HLA in healthy donors. Background on the study: Roughly 180 million T cells yielded approximately 110 million unique TCR beta sequences in earlier analysis.

Primers: 60 Vbeta forward and 13 Jbeta reverse. Assay: immunoSEQ multiplex PCR; the TCRdb copy retains only in-frame clones and omits some. Among 150,000 to 200,000 clones, around 82% were seen once, and the ten largest hold approximately 2%. Germline V gene sequence: CDR1 MNHEY, CDR2 SMNVEV (reference sequence). J was trimmed by 7 bases and V by 6 bases; bases with no gene match: 7. CDR3 size: 15 residues. The TCR sequence derives from a man younger than 35 in good health and CMV-seronegative. The sequenced material came from PBMCs. V gene TRBV27 combines with J gene TRBJ1-6, with 9 bases that match TRBD1. CDR3 coding DNA: TGTGCCAGCAGAACGCCGGGACAGGGAAATTCACCCCTCCACTTT. Its protein is CASRTPGQGNSPLHF.